The rows below give T cell receptor beta chains drawn from one sample of a study of cytomegalovirus exposure and HLA in healthy donors. TCRdb's copy holds only in-frame clones and misses some; the assay was immunoSEQ multiplex PCR. This table lists about 160,000 clones. The sequencing input was PBMCs. The origin of the receptors is a man aged 25-40 years in good health and CMV-seronegative. Both conserved end residues are part of each CDR3. Each record gives: CDR3 protein, CDR3 DNA, V gene, D gene, J gene. A D gene is named only where the DNA matches it firmly.

CASSQDMGSGADTQYF | TGTGCCAGCAGCCAAGATATGGGATCGGGAGCAGATACGCAGTATTTT | TRBV4-2 | - | TRBJ2-3
CASSSGVYTEAFF | TGTGCCAGCAGTTCAGGGGTGTACACTGAAGCTTTCTTT | TRBV7-9 | - | TRBJ1-1
CASSYTSMEPQHF | TGTGCCAGCAGTTACACGAGTATGGAGCCCCAGCATTTT | TRBV6-5 | - | TRBJ1-5
CASSQTRGSTNEKLFF | TGTGCCAGCAGCCAAACCCGGGGTTCAACTAATGAAAAACTGTTTTTT | TRBV4-2 | - | TRBJ1-4
CARSSGHNEQFF | TGTGCCAGAAGCTCCGGTCACAATGAGCAGTTCTTC | TRBV5-3 | - | TRBJ2-1
CASSIGLAGVSGANVLTF | TGTGCCAGTAGTATTGGTCTAGCGGGAGTCTCTGGGGCCAACGTCCTGACTTTC | TRBV19 | TRBD2 | TRBJ2-6
CASRMTVNTEAFF | TGTGCCAGCAGGATGACAGTGAACACTGAAGCTTTCTTT | TRBV6-1 | - | TRBJ1-1
CASSPRQGMNTEAFF | TGTGCCAGCAGCCCACGACAGGGGATGAACACTGAAGCTTTCTTT | TRBV7-6 | TRBD1 | TRBJ1-1
CASSTASGSVTQYF | TGTGCCAGTAGTACGGCTAGCGGGAGTGTCACGCAGTATTTT | TRBV19 | TRBD2 | TRBJ2-3
CASRFEGASIQYF | TGCGCCAGCAGGTTCGAGGGGGCGAGCATTCAGTACTTC | TRBV4-1 | TRBD1 | TRBJ2-4
CASSLWGGDNQPQHF | TGTGCCAGCAGCTTATGGGGGGGGGACAATCAGCCCCAGCATTTT | TRBV7-9 | - | TRBJ1-5
CASRNGGATNTEAFF | TGTGCCAGCAGAAACGGAGGGGCCACGAACACTGAAGCTTTCTTT | TRBV6-6 | - | TRBJ1-1
CSVEDYAGKDYGYTF | TGCAGCGTTGAAGATTACGCAGGGAAGGACTATGGCTACACCTTC | TRBV29-1 | - | TRBJ1-2
CASSSGLAGRTDTQYF | TGTGCCAGCAGCTCCGGACTAGCGGGACGCACAGATACGCAGTATTTT | TRBV11-3 | TRBD2 | TRBJ2-3
CASSQSANYGYTF | TGTGCCAGCAGCCAGTCGGCTAACTATGGCTACACCTTC | TRBV14 | - | TRBJ1-2
CASSFIEDTQYF | TGTGCCAGCAGCTTTATAGAAGATACGCAGTATTTT | TRBV11-2 | - | TRBJ2-3
CSVRQGISEQYF | TGCAGCGTTCGTCAGGGGATTAGCGAGCAGTACTTC | TRBV29-1 | - | TRBJ2-7
CATRGTYEQYF | TGTGCCACCCGGGGGACCTACGAGCAGTACTTC | TRBV28 | - | TRBJ2-7
CAWYIGGASGIRPTQYF | TGTGCCTGGTACATCGGCGGAGCTAGCGGGATCCGACCTACGCAGTATTTT | TRBV30 | TRBD2 | TRBJ2-3
CASSVGRADRTDTQYF | TGTGCCAGCAGCGTGGGGAGAGCGGACCGCACAGATACGCAGTATTTT | TRBV9 | - | TRBJ2-3
CASSLDRDPSTNEKLFF | TGCGCCAGCAGCTTGGACAGGGACCCCTCAACTAATGAAAAACTGTTTTTT | TRBV5-1 | - | TRBJ1-4
CASSVAGVDTQYF | TGCGCCAGCAGTGTAGCGGGAGTGGATACGCAGTATTTT | TRBV10-2 | TRBD2 | TRBJ2-3
CASSKSGETNYGYTF | TGTGCCAGCAGCAAGTCAGGGGAAACAAACTATGGCTACACCTTC | TRBV7-3 | - | TRBJ1-2
CASLPAGERADTQYF | TGTGCCAGTCTCCCCGCGGGAGAACGCGCAGATACGCAGTATTTT | TRBV19 | TRBD2 | TRBJ2-3
CASSLAGAGANVLTF | TGCGCCAGCAGCCTAGCAGGGGCTGGGGCCAACGTCCTGACTTTC | TRBV4-3 | - | TRBJ2-6
CASSEAGGEYEQYF | TGTGCCAGCAGTGAGGCAGGGGGCGAGTACGAGCAGTACTTC | TRBV6-1 | TRBD1 | TRBJ2-7
CASTKGASGSYEQYF | TGTGCCAGCACCAAAGGGGCTAGCGGGAGCTACGAGCAGTACTTC | TRBV27 | TRBD2 | TRBJ2-7
CASSVTGENIQYF | TGTGCCAGCAGTGTGACAGGGGAAAACATTCAGTACTTC | TRBV28 | TRBD1 | TRBJ2-4
CASSQEPWGQLTDTQYF | TGCGCCAGCAGCCAAGAACCTTGGGGACAGCTTACAGATACGCAGTATTTT | TRBV4-3 | TRBD1 | TRBJ2-3
CASSPRARTGGPNTEAFF | TGCGCCAGCAGCCCCCGTGCTCGGACAGGGGGCCCCAACACTGAAGCTTTCTTT | TRBV5-1 | TRBD1 | TRBJ1-1
CASRGLVDLSSYNEQFF | TGTGCCAGTAGAGGACTCGTTGATCTTAGCTCCTACAATGAGCAGTTCTTC | TRBV5-6 | - | TRBJ2-1
CASSVGSTGNTIYF | TGTGCCAGCAGCGTAGGGAGTACTGGAAACACCATATATTTT | TRBV9 | - | TRBJ1-3
CASGKGAAGANVLTF | TGTGCCAGCGGCAAAGGGGCGGCTGGGGCCAACGTCCTGACTTTC | TRBV2 | - | TRBJ2-6
CASSSLENYEQYF | TGTGCCAGCAGCTCTCTAGAAAACTACGAGCAGTACTTC | TRBV28 | - | TRBJ2-7
CASYRGTSYEQYF | TGTGCCAGCTACAGGGGCACCTCCTACGAGCAGTACTTC | TRBV5-5 | TRBD1 | TRBJ2-7
CASSPGTGNTGELFF | TGTGCCAGCAGTCCCGGGACAGGGAACACCGGGGAGCTGTTTTTT | TRBV6-5 | TRBD1 | TRBJ2-2
CASSWTSGRGETQYF | TGTGCCAGCAGCTGGACTAGCGGGAGAGGGGAGACCCAGTACTTC | TRBV7-2 | TRBD2 | TRBJ2-5
CASSYSLGESSYEQYF | TGTGCCAGCAGTTACTCATTGGGAGAGTCCTCCTACGAGCAGTACTTC | TRBV6-5 | - | TRBJ2-7
CASSQDGSGDQPQHF | TGCGCCAGCAGCCAAGATGGTTCAGGGGATCAGCCCCAGCATTTT | TRBV4-1 | - | TRBJ1-5
CASSLRAGGTEAFF | TGTGCCAGCAGCTTAAGGGCAGGAGGGACTGAAGCTTTCTTT | TRBV7-3 | - | TRBJ1-1
CASSRTTQETQYF | TGTGCCAGTAGTCGCACAACCCAAGAGACCCAGTACTTC | TRBV19 | - | TRBJ2-5
CASSYDRRNTEAFF | TGTGCCAGCAGTTACGACAGGAGGAACACTGAAGCTTTCTTT | TRBV6-5 | - | TRBJ1-1
CASSPAGSNQPQHF | TGTGCCAGCAGTCCAGCAGGGAGCAATCAGCCCCAGCATTTT | TRBV27 | - | TRBJ1-5
CASSYSRQITSYEQYF | TGTGCCAGCAGTTACTCCCGACAGATTACCTCCTACGAGCAGTACTTC | TRBV6-6 | - | TRBJ2-7
CASRLAGGPETQYF | TGCGCCAGCAGACTAGCGGGAGGGCCGGAGACCCAGTACTTC | TRBV5-1 | TRBD2 | TRBJ2-5
CASSLEFGQRTTEAFF | TGTGCCAGCAGCTTAGAATTCGGACAGAGAACGACTGAAGCTTTCTTT | TRBV11-2 | - | TRBJ1-1
CASSLGLAGEETQYF | TGTGCCAGCAGTTTAGGACTAGCGGGAGAAGAGACCCAGTACTTC | TRBV27 | TRBD2 | TRBJ2-5
CASSSRRTGLDTIYF | TGTGCCAGCAGCTCCCGCAGAACGGGATTGGACACCATATATTTT | TRBV7-9 | - | TRBJ1-3
CASSYGGNQPQHF | TGTGCCAGCAGTTATGGCGGTAATCAGCCCCAGCATTTT | TRBV6-5 | - | TRBJ1-5
CASSLEREETQYF | TGTGCCAGCAGCCTCGAGCGGGAGGAGACCCAGTACTTC | TRBV6-5 | TRBD2 | TRBJ2-5
CASSIGLAVGNEQFF | TGTGCCAGTAGTATAGGTCTAGCGGTGGGTAATGAGCAGTTCTTC | TRBV19 | TRBD2 | TRBJ2-1